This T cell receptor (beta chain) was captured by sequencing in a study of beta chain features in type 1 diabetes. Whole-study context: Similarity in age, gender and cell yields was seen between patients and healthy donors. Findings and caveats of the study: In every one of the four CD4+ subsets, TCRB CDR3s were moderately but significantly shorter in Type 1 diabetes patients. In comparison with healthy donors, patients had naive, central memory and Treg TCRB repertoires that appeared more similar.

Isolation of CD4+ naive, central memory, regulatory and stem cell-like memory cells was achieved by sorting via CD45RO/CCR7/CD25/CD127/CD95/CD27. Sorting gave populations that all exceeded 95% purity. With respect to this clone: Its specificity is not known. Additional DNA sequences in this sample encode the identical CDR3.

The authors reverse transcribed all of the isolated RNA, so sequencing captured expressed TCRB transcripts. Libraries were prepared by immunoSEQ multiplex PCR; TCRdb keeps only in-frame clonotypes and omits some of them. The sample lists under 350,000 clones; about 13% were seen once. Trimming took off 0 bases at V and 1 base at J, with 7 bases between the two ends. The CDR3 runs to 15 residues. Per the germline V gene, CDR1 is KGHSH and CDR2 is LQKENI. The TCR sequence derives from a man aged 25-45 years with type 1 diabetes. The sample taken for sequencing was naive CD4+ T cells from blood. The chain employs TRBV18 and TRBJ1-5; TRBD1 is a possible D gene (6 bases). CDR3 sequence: CASSPPGQSNQPQHF. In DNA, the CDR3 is TGTGCCAGCTCACCACCGGGACAAAGCAATCAGCCCCAGCATTTT.